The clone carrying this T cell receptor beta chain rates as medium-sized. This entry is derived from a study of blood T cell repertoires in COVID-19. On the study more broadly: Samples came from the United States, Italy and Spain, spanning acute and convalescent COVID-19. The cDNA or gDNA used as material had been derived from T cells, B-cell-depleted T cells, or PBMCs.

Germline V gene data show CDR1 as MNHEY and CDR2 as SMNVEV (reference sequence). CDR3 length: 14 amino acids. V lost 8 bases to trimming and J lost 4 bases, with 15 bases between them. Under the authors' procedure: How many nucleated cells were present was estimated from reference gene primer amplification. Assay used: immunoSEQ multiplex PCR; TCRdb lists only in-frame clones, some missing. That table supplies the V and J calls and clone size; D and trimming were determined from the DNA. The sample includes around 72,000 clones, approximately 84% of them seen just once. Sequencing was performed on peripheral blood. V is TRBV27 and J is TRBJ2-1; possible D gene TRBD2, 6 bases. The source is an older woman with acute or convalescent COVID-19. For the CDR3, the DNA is TGTGCCAGCCGGGGGTCTCAAGGATACAATGAGCAGTTCTTC. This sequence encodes CASRGSQGYNEQFF.